Here is one T cell receptor (beta chain) with its context. Antigen: not known. The record originates from a study of OX40 agonist ivuxolimab in advanced cancers. Study-level findings and limits: At 0.1 to 3.0 mg/kg and by week 6, CD4+ and CD8+ T cells in the blood had expanded clonally. Still undetermined is the antigen specificity of the expanded peripheral T cells.

Sequencing used immunoSEQ multiplex PCR; TCRdb keeps in-frame clones, though not all of them. Of some 65,000 clones listed, 85% to 90% were seen once; the top ten hold about 11%. Losses at the gene ends were 8 bases for V and 0 bases for J; bases not matched to a gene: 1. Germline V gives CDR1 LNHDA, CDR2 SQIVND (reference sequence). The CDR3 totals 13 residues. The source is an adult with an advanced solid tumor such as melanoma, head and neck, liver or kidney cancer. The sample here was CD4+ or CD8+ T cells sorted from blood, taken in a trial of the OX40 agonist ivuxolimab. This chain links TRBV19 with TRBJ2-3; 8 bases are a match to TRBD2. CDR3 in amino acids: CASASGSTDTQYF. The CDR3 DNA is TGTGCCAGTGCTAGCGGGAGCACAGATACGCAGTATTTT.